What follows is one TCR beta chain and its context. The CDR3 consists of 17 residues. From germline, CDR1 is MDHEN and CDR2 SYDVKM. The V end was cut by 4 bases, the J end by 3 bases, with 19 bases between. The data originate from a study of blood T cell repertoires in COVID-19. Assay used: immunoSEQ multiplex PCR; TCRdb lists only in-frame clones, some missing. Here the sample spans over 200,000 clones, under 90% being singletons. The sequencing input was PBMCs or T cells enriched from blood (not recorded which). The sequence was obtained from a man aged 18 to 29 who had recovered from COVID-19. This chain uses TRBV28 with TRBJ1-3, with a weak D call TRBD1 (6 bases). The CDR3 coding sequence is TGTGCCAGCAGTTCCCGACAGGACGCAGCCCGTGGAAACACCATATATTTT. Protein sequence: CASSSRQDAARGNTIYF.